The 32 T cell receptor beta chains below were found in one sample sequenced in a study of OX40 agonist ivuxolimab in advanced cancers. Library preparation was by the immunoSEQ multiplex PCR assay. In its TCRdb copy, this immuneACCESS table keeps in-frame sequences only and misses some clones. Where compared with another copy, unresolved V genes explain less than half of these, and the others have no known cause. The sample table holds 40,000 to 60,000 clones, of which roughly 90% were seen once. 45% to 55% of the sample comes from the top ten. Here the sequenced sample was CD4+ or CD8+ T cells sorted from blood, taken in a trial of the OX40 agonist ivuxolimab. The receptors stem from an adult with an advanced solid tumor such as melanoma, head and neck, liver or kidney cancer.

This clone has more than one count but fewer than ten. The rearrangement uses TRBV7-2 and TRBJ2-7; TRBD1 or TRBD2 may be the D gene (5 bases each). The ends were cut back, 4 bases at V and 2 bases at J, with 12 bases in the middle. Germline CDR1 reads SGHTA; CDR2 reads FQGNSA. The CDR3 runs 14 residues. The CDR3, as DNA: TGTGCCAGCAGCTCCCCCGGGGCCACCTACGAGCAGTACTTC. Translated, it gives CASSSPGATYEQYF.

V and J are TRBV23-1 and TRBJ2-7, with D perhaps matching TRBD2 (6 bases). TRBV23-1 is reported as an ORF; its role is uncertain. Trimming pared 4 bases from V and 3 bases from J, leaving 22 bases between. The CDR3 has 17 residues. This CDR3 is CASSRPRRDLSDYEQYF. The CDR3 DNA sequence: TGCGCCAGCAGTCGGCCGCGGCGGGACTTATCGGACTACGAGCAGTACTTC.

The chain has TRBV5-5 and TRBJ2-2; no clear D gene. Trimming shortened V by 4 bases and J by 3 bases, and 13 bases separated the two germline ends. Germline values: CDR1 SGHKS, CDR2 YYEKEE (reference sequence). The CDR3 runs 15 residues. CDR3 DNA: TGTGCCAGCAGCCCGCTGGACGGTTACACCGGGGAGCTGTTTTTT. Its protein product is CASSPLDGYTGELFF.

The chain's CDR3 is CASSFSSGGAHETQYF. Here the CDR3 DNA reads TGTGCCAGCAGCTTCTCAAGCGGGGGGGCTCACGAGACCCAGTACTTC. The rearrangement links TRBV7-3 to TRBJ2-5; TRBD2 matches 10 bases. The germline V gene has CDR1 SGHTA and CDR2 FQGTGA. The length of the CDR3 is 16 residues. J gave up 5 bases and V 3 bases, and 9 bases lay outside the gene matches.

This clone has just a few counts. This chain links TRBV10-3 with TRBJ1-2; 7 positions agree with TRBD1. Germline V gene sequence: CDR1 ENHRY, CDR2 SYGVKD. The V segment lost 2 bases and the J segment 4 bases; nucleotides outside the gene matches: 1. CDR3 length: 13 amino acids. The CDR3 DNA reads TGTGCCATCAGTGAGCGGGACAGCTATGGCTACACCTTC. Translating gives CAISERDSYGYTF.

This chain uses TRBV4-1 with TRBJ2-3; D is tentatively TRBD1 or TRBD2 (6 bases each). V was clipped by 4 bases and J by 4 bases, with 12 bases between them. Germline V gives CDR1 MGHRA, CDR2 YSYEKL. The CDR3 is 14 residues long. CDR3 bases: TGCGCCAGCAGCCCCCCGGGGGCGCCAGATACGCAGTATTTT. Residues: CASSPPGAPDTQYF.

The chain carries TRBV7-2 and TRBJ2-2, with 8 bases lining up with TRBD2. Germline CDR1 is SGHTA and CDR2 is FQGNSA. The CDR3 covers 16 residues. V trimming: 5 bases; J trimming: 7 bases; junction bases outside the gene matches: 12. The CDR3 loop reads CASSVTGLVEVGELFF. The DNA of the CDR3 is TGTGCCAGCAGCGTCACGGGACTAGTCGAGGTCGGGGAGCTGTTTTTT.

V usage is TRBV6-4 and J usage is TRBJ2-1; 14 bases are a match to TRBD2. The CDR3 runs 16 residues. Germline V gene lookup returns CDR1 MRHNA and CDR2 SNTAGT. J gave up 6 bases and V 0 bases, and 1 base lay outside the gene matches. CDR3 sequence (DNA): TGTGCCAGCAGTGACTCGACTAGCGGGGGGGCCAATGAGCAGTTCTTC. Translation: CASSDSTSGGANEQFF.

V and J are TRBV7-9 and TRBJ2-3; 7 positions match TRBD2. This CDR3 has 17 amino acids. The V segment lost 0 bases and the J segment 3 bases; nucleotides outside the gene matches: 9. CDR1 is SEHNR and CDR2 is FQNEAQ in the germline V gene (reference sequence). This CDR3 reads CASSLAVGGFETDTQYF. As DNA, the CDR3 is TGTGCCAGCAGCTTAGCGGTCGGGGGGTTCGAAACAGATACGCAGTATTTT.

The table lists this clone with a count of one. The CDR3 loop reads CASSFIGVSYEQYF. The DNA of the CDR3 is TGTGCCAGCAGTTTCATCGGGGTGTCCTACGAGCAGTACTTC. The rearrangement links TRBV28 to TRBJ2-7; perhaps TRBD2 as D (5 bases). The V end lost 3 bases, the J end lost 1 base, and 10 bases lay between the germline ends. CDR1 is MDHEN, CDR2 SYDVKM, per germline. The CDR3 loop spans 14 amino acids.

The chain uses TRBV5-6 and TRBJ2-7; 9 nucleotides agree with TRBD1. Trimming took 3 bases from V and 2 from J; bases not matched to a gene: 9. The CDR3 is 16 amino acids. CDR1 is SGHDT, CDR2 YYEEEE, per germline. The CDR3 spells CASSSQTWTGAYEQYF. CDR3 coding DNA: TGTGCCAGCAGCTCCCAGACGTGGACAGGGGCCTACGAGCAGTACTTC.

The rearrangement uses TRBV4-1 and TRBJ2-7; 11 bases line up with TRBD1. The CDR3 is 14 amino acids. V was pared by 4 bases and J by 4 bases, with 3 bases of the junction left unmatched. Germline CDR1 MGHRA, CDR2 YSYEKL. The CDR3 DNA follows: TGCGCCAGCAGCCGAGGACAGGGGGCATACGAGCAGTACTTC. Its translation is CASSRGQGAYEQYF.

The rearrangement joins TRBV9 to TRBJ2-1, with 13 bases lining up with TRBD2. V lost 0 bases to trimming and J lost 7 bases; unmatched junction nucleotides: 1. This CDR3 is 15 amino acids long. Germline V gives CDR1 SGDLS, CDR2 YYNGEE. CDR3 in DNA: TGTGCCAGCAGCGTAGGGACTAGCGGGGGAAATGAGCAGTTCTTC. It encodes CASSVGTSGGNEQFF.

The genes are TRBV9 and TRBJ2-7, with 12 positions matching TRBD1. V lost 2 bases, J lost 7 bases, and 10 bases stayed unmatched. The CDR3 length is 16 residues. The germline V gene has CDR1 SGDLS and CDR2 YYNGEE. The CDR3 DNA reads as TGTGCCAGCAGCGTGGGTCTGGGACAGGGGGCGCGTGAGCAGTACTTC. Its protein is CASSVGLGQGAREQYF. Combining the CDR3 with reference TRBV9 and TRBJ2-7 gives the whole variable domain DSGVTQTPKHLITATGQRVTLRCSPRSGDLSVYWYQQSLDQGLQFLIQYYNGEERAKGNILERFSAQQFPDLHSELNLSSLELGDSALYFCASSVGLGQGAREQYFGPGTRLTVT.

Worth noting for this clone: At one boundary the junction diverges from the germline segment, which might be a read error. The chain is built from TRBV6-4 and TRBJ2-2, with TRBD1 as a possible D gene (6 bases). The CDR3 totals 12 residues. Germline CDR1 and CDR2: MRHNA and SNTAGT. CDR3 protein: CATSRGTGELFF. CDR3 in DNA: TGTGCCACCAGTAGGGGGACCGGGGAGCTGTTTTTT.

This chain connects TRBV7-6 to TRBJ1-4; the match to TRBD1 covers 7 bases. The CDR3 loop spans 14 amino acids. Germline V gene data show CDR1 as SGHVS and CDR2 as FNYEAQ. V lost 5 bases to trimming and J lost 5 bases; unmatched junction nucleotides: 5. The CDR3 is CASSLDRANEKLFF. In nucleotides, the CDR3 is TGTGCCAGCAGCCTCGACAGGGCGAATGAAAAACTGTTTTTT. Using reference TRBV7-6 and TRBJ1-4 for the parts outside the CDR3, the full variable domain is GAGVSQSPRYKVTKRGQDVALRCDPISGHVSLYWYRQALGQGPEFLTYFNYEAQQDKSGLPNDRFSAERPEGSISTLTIQRTEQRDSAMYRCASSLDRANEKLFFGSGTQLSVL.

This clone occurred a few times. The CDR3 bases are TGTGCCAGCAGCTCGGACGGAAACGTCGAGCAGTACTTC. This encodes CASSSDGNVEQYF. The gene calls are TRBV4-2 and TRBJ2-7; D uncertain. The CDR3 is 13 amino acids. Per the germline V gene, CDR1 is LGHNA and CDR2 is YNFKEQ. V gave up 5 bases and J gave up 6 bases, with 14 bases separating them.

The chain is built from TRBV4-3 and TRBJ1-1; TRBD1 might be the D (6 bases). The CDR3 is 16 residues long. Deletions cut 4 bases from V and 1 base from J, with 16 bases between. Germline V gene data show CDR1 as LGHNA and CDR2 as YSLEER. CDR3: CASSRIYGGPNTEAFF. The CDR3 DNA is TGCGCCAGCAGCCGAATATACGGGGGGCCGAACACTGAAGCTTTCTTT.

V is TRBV4-2 and J is TRBJ1-1; D is ambiguous. Germline V gives CDR1 LGHNA, CDR2 YNFKEQ. The CDR3 runs to 12 residues. The V gene lost 4 bases and the J gene lost 1 base, with 4 bases spanning the gap. CDR3 nucleotide sequence: TGTGCCAGCAGCCCCCCGAACACTGAAGCTTTCTTT. Amino acids: CASSPPNTEAFF.

Written as DNA, the CDR3 is TGTGCCAGCAGCTTAGCACTAGCGGGGGGAAAAGAGACCCAGTACTTC. It specifies CASSLALAGGKETQYF. The J gene is TRBJ2-5, the V gene TRBV11-2, with 12 bases lining up with TRBD2. CDR3 size: 16 residues. Losses at the gene ends were 1 base for V and 3 bases for J; bases not matched to a gene: 3. Germline V gives CDR1 SGHAT, CDR2 FQNNGV. The full variable domain, rest sourced from reference TRBV11-2 and TRBJ2-5, is EAGVAQSPRYKIIEKRQSVAFWCNPISGHATLYWYQQILGQGPKLLIQFQNNGVVDDSQLPKDRFSAERLKGVDSTLKIQPAKLEDSAVYLCASSLALAGGKETQYFGPGTRLLVL.

The chain has TRBV18 and TRBJ2-1; D is ambiguous. In germline, CDR1 is KGHSH, CDR2 LQKENI. The CDR3 contains 11 residues. Trimming removed 2 bases at V and 7 bases at J, with 3 bases between. DNA for the CDR3: TGTGCCAGCTCACCAGGGAATGAGCAGTTCTTC. Its translation is CASSPGNEQFF.

The chain couples TRBV7-2 to TRBJ2-5, with D tentatively TRBD1 or TRBD2 (5 bases each). The length of the CDR3 is 13 residues. V was pared by 5 bases and J by 4 bases, with 11 bases between. The germline CDR1 and CDR2 sequences are SGHTA and FQGNSA. The CDR3 nucleotides read TGTGCCAGCAGCCACCCGGGGCGAGAGACCCAGTACTTC. Its protein is CASSHPGRETQYF. Drawing the rest from reference TRBV7-2 and TRBJ2-5, the complete variable domain is GAGVSQSPSNKVTEKGKDVELRCDPISGHTALYWYRQSLGQGLEFLIYFQGNSAPDKSGLPSDRFSAERTGGSVSTLTIQRTQQEDSAVYLCASSHPGRETQYFGPGTRLLVL.

The gene calls are TRBV27 and TRBJ2-1, with D possibly being TRBD2 (6 bases). This CDR3 has 16 amino acids. V was shortened by 11 bases and J by 0 bases, with 20 bases between the two germline ends. From germline, CDR1 is MNHEY and CDR2 SMNVEV (reference sequence). The CDR3 region has the DNA TGTGCCGCCAGCCTCAGCGGGTCTAGCTCCTACAATGAGCAGTTCTTC. Protein sequence: CAASLSGSSSYNEQFF.

The chain joins TRBV19 to TRBJ2-3; no clear D gene. Germline V gives CDR1 LNHDA, CDR2 SQIVND (reference sequence). The CDR3 has 14 residues. V was clipped by 0 bases and J by 1 base, with 5 bases between them. CDR3 in amino acids: CASSIDRRTDTQYF. Written as DNA, the CDR3 is TGTGCCAGTAGTATAGACCGCCGCACAGATACGCAGTATTTT.

The chain joins TRBV5-1 to TRBJ2-5; TRBD1 agrees at 8 bases. This CDR3 spans 15 amino acids. J lost 5 bases, V lost 4 bases, and 10 bases had no gene match. Germline V lookup: CDR1 SGHRS, CDR2 YFSETQ. Written as DNA, the CDR3 is TGCGCCAGCAGCCTAGCAGGGGGCCTCAAGGAGACCCAGTACTTC. Translation: CASSLAGGLKETQYF.

The chain has TRBV4-1 and TRBJ1-2; D is uncertain. The CDR3 has 16 amino acids. Germline V gene sequence: CDR1 MGHRA, CDR2 YSYEKL. With 1 base removed from V and 4 bases from J, the gap between germline ends came to 16 bases. The CDR3 bases are TGCGCCAGCAGCCAAGGACTTTTGGTACCGGGCTATGGCTACACCTTC. Residues: CASSQGLLVPGYGYTF.

The rearrangement joins TRBV28 to TRBJ2-5, with 8 bases lining up with TRBD1. With 4 bases clipped from V and 3 bases from J, the junction kept 10 bases outside the gene matches. The germline V gene has CDR1 MDHEN and CDR2 SYDVKM. CDR3 length equals 16 residues. The CDR3, as DNA: TGTGCCAGCAGTTCTGATCCCAGGGGGCGAGAAGAGACCCAGTACTTC. Translated, it gives CASSSDPRGREETQYF.

CDR3 bases: TGTGCCAGCAGCCCAAGACTAGCGGGGATGAGAGATACGCAGTATTTT. The encoded protein is CASSPRLAGMRDTQYF. The V gene is TRBV13, the J gene TRBJ2-3, with TRBD2 matching 11 bases. CDR1 PRHDT and CDR2 FYEKMQ come from the germline V gene (reference sequence). CDR3 size: 16 residues. V gave up 5 bases and J gave up 5 bases; unmatched junction bases: 9.

The CDR3 spells CASSSLQSSSNEKLFF. CDR3 DNA sequence: TGTGCCAGCAGCTCGCTACAGAGCTCATCAAATGAAAAACTGTTTTTT. The V gene is TRBV7-9, the J gene TRBJ1-4; D unclear. V was trimmed by 4 bases and J by 5 bases, leaving 17 bases between them. Germline values: CDR1 SEHNR, CDR2 FQNEAQ (reference sequence). There are 16 residues in the CDR3.

V is TRBV4-2 and J is TRBJ1-3, with D uncertain. The CDR3 spans 12 residues. V was trimmed by 1 base and J by 8 bases, leaving 6 bases between them. CDR1 is LGHNA, CDR2 YNFKEQ, per germline. The CDR3 loop reads CASSQGVDTIYF. CDR3 DNA: TGTGCCAGCAGCCAAGGGGTGGACACCATATATTTT.

The V and J genes are TRBV5-4 and TRBJ2-1, with TRBD2 as a possible D gene (5 bases). Trimming took off 0 bases at V and 5 bases at J, with 18 bases between the two ends. Germline V gene data show CDR1 as SGHNT and CDR2 as YYREEE (reference sequence). This CDR3 has 17 residues. CDR3 residues: CASSLVSGGPLNNEQFF. CDR3 in DNA: TGTGCCAGCAGCTTGGTAAGCGGAGGACCCCTGAACAATGAGCAGTTCTTC.

The chain links TRBV7-9 to TRBJ2-1; TRBD2 agrees at 11 bases. Germline trimming cut 5 bases from V and 8 bases from J; bases unmatched to any gene: 8. CDR3 length: 15 amino acids. The germline V gene encodes CDR1 SEHNR and CDR2 FQNEAQ (reference sequence). CDR3 in DNA: TGTGCCAGCAGCACACTAGCGGGGGAACTGGATGAGCAGTTCTTC. It translates to CASSTLAGELDEQFF.